These 20 T cell receptor beta chains share one sample of origin, sequenced in a study of long-term antiretroviral therapy in people with HIV. Version v3.0 of the immunoSEQ assay was performed at survey level. TCRdb's table, derived via immunoSEQ multiplex PCR, lists solely in-frame clones and lacks some. Altogether around 21,000 clones are present, around 89% being singletons, with the ten largest covering 3.5%. This specimen consisted of unsorted PBMCs, obtained 2.3 years after starting antiretroviral therapy. The receptor set was obtained from a man aged 60-69 years with HIV.

The J gene is TRBJ2-7, the V gene TRBV21-1; whether TRBD1, the table's D call, matches the DNA was not checked. TRBV21-1 is a pseudogene locus. The CDR3 spans 19 residues. This chain's CDR3 is CASSSPVGQEADIFYEQYF. The DNA for the CDR3 is TGTGCCAGCAGCTCCCCCGTGGGACAGGAGGCCGACATCTTCTACGAGCAGTACTTC.

This clone was seen once. The chain employs TRBV5-4 and TRBJ2-7, with D unclear. The germline CDR1 and CDR2 sequences are SGHNT and YYREEE (reference sequence). V lost 1 base and J 3 bases, leaving 14 bases between the germline ends. The CDR3 runs to 15 residues. The CDR3 DNA is TGTGCCAGCAGCTTGTGGGCACCGGACGTCTACGAGCAGTACTTC. It yields the protein CASSLWAPDVYEQYF. Based on the CDR3 plus reference TRBV5-4 and TRBJ2-7, the full variable domain is ETGVTQSPTHLIKTRGQQVTLRCSSQSGHNTVSWYQQALGQGPQFIFQYYREEENGRGNFPPRFSGLQFPNYSSELNVNALELDDSALYLCASSLWAPDVYEQYFGPGTRLTVT.

This sequence joins TRBV6-5 and TRBJ2-7, with TRBD2 matching over 10 bases. Trimming at V came to 2 bases and at J to 6 bases, leaving 7 bases not matched to a gene. The CDR3 contains 15 residues. Germline CDR1 and CDR2: MNHEY and SVGAGI. The chain's CDR3 is CASSYLGTSVLEQYF. The CDR3 nucleotides read TGTGCCAGCAGTTACCTCGGGACTAGCGTTCTCGAGCAGTACTTC.

V is TRBV7-8 and J is TRBJ2-1, with D unclear. The CDR3 covers 14 residues. Germline assignment: CDR1 SGHVS and CDR2 FQNEAQ. The ends were cut back, 5 bases at V and 12 bases at J, with 20 bases in the middle. This CDR3 reads CASSVGPSLPGQFF. The DNA for the CDR3 is TGTGCCAGCAGCGTCGGGCCCTCTCTCCCCGGGCAGTTCTTC.

The CDR3 sequence: CATVSRARNTGELFF. In DNA, the CDR3 is TGTGCCACCGTCTCTCGGGCGAGAAACACCGGGGAGCTGTTTTTT. The gene calls are TRBV19 and TRBJ2-2; D is unclear. CDR1 and CDR2 from the germline V gene are LNHDA and SQIVND (reference sequence). Trimming cost V 10 bases and J 2 bases, with 17 bases left between them. CDR3 length: 15 amino acids.

V usage is TRBV6-1 and J usage is TRBJ2-1, with 8 bases identical to TRBD1. Germline CDR1 reads MNHNS; CDR2 reads SASEGT. CDR3 length: 14 amino acids. Trimming at V came to 6 bases and at J to 2 bases, leaving 3 bases not matched to a gene. CDR3 sequence reads: CASSRDRPYNEQFF. The CDR3 DNA reads TGTGCCAGCAGCCGGGACAGGCCCTACAATGAGCAGTTCTTC.

This chain joins TRBV5-6 and TRBJ2-3; D is undetermined. Trimming removed 0 bases at V and 6 bases at J, with 2 bases between. The CDR3 sequence is 11 residues long. Germline V gene sequence: CDR1 SGHDT, CDR2 YYEEEE. CDR3 sequence (DNA): TGTGCCAGCAGCTTGGGGGATACGCAGTATTTT. This codes for CASSLGDTQYF.

This chain uses TRBV10-2 with TRBJ1-2; D might be TRBD1 (5 bases). V gave up 2 bases and J gave up 8 bases, with 9 bases separating them. The germline CDR1 and CDR2 sequences are WSHSY and SAAADI. This CDR3 comprises 12 residues. CDR3 nucleotides: TGCGCCAGCAGTGAGGGGACGTGGGGCTACACCTTC. Protein: CASSEGTWGYTF.

With regard to this clone: The sample holds other DNA sequences that translate to the same CDR3. The CDR3 coding sequence is TGTGCCAGCAGCCCGACAGGGCTTGGCTACACCTTC. Its translation: CASSPTGLGYTF. The gene calls are TRBV6-5 and TRBJ1-2; 7 bases fit TRBD1. The germline V gene encodes CDR1 MNHEY and CDR2 SVGAGI. This CDR3 contains 12 residues. The J segment lost 7 bases and the V segment lost 6 bases, leaving 5 bases of the junction unmatched.

The chain links TRBV11-2 to TRBJ2-1; 10 bases map to TRBD1. CDR3 length: 15 residues. Germline V gene sequence: CDR1 SGHAT, CDR2 FQNNGV. Trimming cost V 8 bases and J 2 bases; bases outside gene matches: 6. CDR3 loop: CASAWDRGTYNEQFF. CDR3 coding DNA: TGTGCCAGCGCCTGGGACAGGGGAACCTACAATGAGCAGTTCTTC.

The genes are TRBV7-2 and TRBJ2-7; no clear D gene. CDR3 length: 15 residues. CDR1 and CDR2 from the germline V gene are SGHTA and FQGNSA. V shed 3 bases and J shed 3 bases, with 15 bases lying between them. DNA for the CDR3: TGTGCCAGCAGCTTGGGGATGGGGATCCACTACGAGCAGTACTTC. As protein: CASSLGMGIHYEQYF.

The chain couples TRBV9 to TRBJ2-1, with D hard to call. With 1 base removed from V and 9 bases from J, the gap between germline ends came to 11 bases. Per germline, CDR1 SGDLS and CDR2 YYNGEE. This CDR3 contains 13 residues. DNA of the CDR3: TGTGCCAGCAGCGTAACTTCCAATCGTGAGCAGTTCTTC. Residues: CASSVTSNREQFF.

The chain couples TRBV28 to TRBJ2-2; D is uncertain. The germline V gene encodes CDR1 MDHEN and CDR2 SYDVKM. This CDR3 contains 16 residues. The V end was cut by 6 bases, the J end by 4 bases, with 18 bases between. The CDR3 DNA sequence: TGTGCCAGCAGCCTACGCTGGGGTTCTGGCACCGGGGAGCTGTTTTTT. Protein: CASSLRWGSGTGELFF. Filled out from reference TRBV28 and TRBJ2-2, the complete variable domain reads DVKVTQSSRYLVKRTGEKVFLECVQDMDHENMFWYRQDPGLGLRLIYFSYDVKMKEKGDIPEGYSVSREKKERFSLILESASTNQTSMYLCASSLRWGSGTGELFFGEGSRLTVL.

This clone has only one observation. The chain joins TRBV5-4 to TRBJ2-7, with D uncertain. V was shortened by 4 bases and J by 7 bases, with 24 bases between the two germline ends. Germline assignment: CDR1 SGHNT and CDR2 YYREEE (reference sequence). The CDR3 has 16 residues. The DNA of the CDR3 is TGTGCCAGCAGCAATGGGAACTCCCGGGTAGATGGAGAGCAGTACTTC. Translation gives CASSNGNSRVDGEQYF.

The CDR3 loop is CASSLRGRAREQYF. Here the CDR3 DNA reads TGTGCCAGCAGCCTCCGGGGCAGGGCGCGCGAGCAGTACTTC. The chain links TRBV7-8 to TRBJ2-7, with D perhaps assigned TRBD1 or TRBD2 (5 bases each). Germline V gene lookup returns CDR1 SGHVS and CDR2 FQNEAQ. This CDR3 comprises 14 residues. V was pared by 5 bases and J by 6 bases, with 17 bases between.

The V call is TRBV19, the J call TRBJ2-7; 9 nucleotides align to TRBD1. The CDR3 is 15 residues long. Trimming removed 4 bases from V and 4 bases from J; junction bases left unmatched: 8. Germline CDR1 is LNHDA and CDR2 is SQIVND (reference sequence). The CDR3 sequence: CASSTTGQGRYEQYF. Here the CDR3 DNA reads TGTGCCAGTAGTACCACGGGACAGGGTAGGTACGAGCAGTACTTC.

The CDR3 DNA is TGTGCCAGCAGCTTGGCCGGAGGGGGGAGAGCAGATACGCAGTATTTT. It specifies CASSLAGGGRADTQYF. This chain joins TRBV5-4 and TRBJ2-3; D may correspond to TRBD1 or TRBD2 (6 bases each). CDR3 length: 16 residues. CDR1 and CDR2 (germline): SGHNT, YYREEE (reference sequence). V was shortened by 0 bases and J by 4 bases, with 15 bases between the two germline ends.

The rearrangement joins TRBV20-1 to TRBJ2-1; D unclear. V gave up 2 bases and J gave up 6 bases, with 2 bases separating them. The length of the CDR3 is 10 residues. Per germline, CDR1 DFQATT and CDR2 SNEGSKA (reference sequence). CDR3 sequence (DNA): TGCAGTGCTAGAAGCAATGAGCAGTTCTTC. Its translation is CSARSNEQFF.

Only one count was recorded for this clone. The DNA for the CDR3 is TGTGCCAGCAGCTTATTTGGGACAGGGACCACATACGAGCAGTACTTC. Translation: CASSLFGTGTTYEQYF. This chain links TRBV7-2 with TRBJ2-7; 9 positions agree with TRBD1. Trimming at V came to 2 bases and at J to 4 bases, leaving 9 bases not matched to a gene. This CDR3 contains 16 residues. Germline V lookup: CDR1 SGHTA, CDR2 FQGNSA.

The V and J genes are TRBV4-2 and TRBJ2-1, with D perhaps matching TRBD1 (10 bases). This CDR3 region has 20 residues. The germline gives CDR1 LGHNA, CDR2 YNFKEQ. Trimming took off 3 bases at V and 4 bases at J, with 28 bases between the two ends. The CDR3 region has the DNA TGTGCCAGCAGCCAGGGGACAGGGGAACTACCTAGCGGGAATTACAATGAGCAGTTCTTC. Amino acids: CASSQGTGELPSGNYNEQFF.